The 2 T cell receptor beta chains presented below share a single source sample, sequenced in a study of cytomegalovirus exposure and HLA in healthy donors. The PCR used 60 Vbeta and 13 Jbeta primers. TCRdb's table, derived via immunoSEQ multiplex PCR, lists solely in-frame clones and lacks some. The sample yields tens of thousands of clones, less than 80% seen once. Sequenced: PBMCs. All receptors come from a man in his sixties in good health and CMV-seropositive.

The CDR3 DNA sequence: TGCGCCAGCAGCTTGGCGGGGCCAGGGGCACCCGGGGAGCTGTTTTTT. This gives the protein CASSLAGPGAPGELFF. The chain has TRBV5-1 and TRBJ2-2; TRBD1 is a possible D gene (6 bases). In germline, CDR1 is SGHRS, CDR2 YFSETQ. The length of the CDR3 is 16 residues. Trimming took off 0 bases at V and 6 bases at J, with 15 bases between the two ends.

The chain couples TRBV11-2 to TRBJ1-1, with D perhaps TRBD1 (6 bases). Germline loops: CDR1 SGHAT, CDR2 FQNNGV. The CDR3 consists of 15 residues. V was trimmed by 3 bases and J by 0 bases, leaving 11 bases between them. Written as DNA, the CDR3 is TGTGCCAGCAGCTTTGCAGGGGCGGTGAACACTGAAGCTTTCTTT. Its protein product is CASSFAGAVNTEAFF.